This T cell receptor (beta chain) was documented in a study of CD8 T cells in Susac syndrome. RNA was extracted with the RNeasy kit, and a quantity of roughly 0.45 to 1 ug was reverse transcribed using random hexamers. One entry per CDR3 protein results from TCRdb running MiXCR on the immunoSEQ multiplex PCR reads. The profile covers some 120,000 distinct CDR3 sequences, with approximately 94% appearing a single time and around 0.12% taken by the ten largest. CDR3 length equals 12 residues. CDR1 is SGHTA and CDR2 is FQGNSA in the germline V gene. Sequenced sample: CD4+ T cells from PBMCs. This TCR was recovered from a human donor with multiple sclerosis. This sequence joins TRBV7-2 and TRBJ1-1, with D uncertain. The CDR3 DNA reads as TGTCCCCCAGCAGCGACGGGTGGTGAAGCTTTCTTT. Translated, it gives CPPAATGGEAFF.